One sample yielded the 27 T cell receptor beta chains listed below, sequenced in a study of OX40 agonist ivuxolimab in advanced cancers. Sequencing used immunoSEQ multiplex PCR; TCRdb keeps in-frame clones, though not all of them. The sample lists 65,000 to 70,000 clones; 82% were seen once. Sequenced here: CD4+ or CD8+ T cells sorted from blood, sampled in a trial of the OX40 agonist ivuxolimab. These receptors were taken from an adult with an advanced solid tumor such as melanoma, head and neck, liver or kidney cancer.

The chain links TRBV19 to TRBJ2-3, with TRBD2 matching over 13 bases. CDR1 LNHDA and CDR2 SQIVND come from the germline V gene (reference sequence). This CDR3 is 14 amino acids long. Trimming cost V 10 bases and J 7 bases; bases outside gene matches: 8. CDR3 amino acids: CATSGTSGKYTQYF. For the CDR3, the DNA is TGTGCCACATCCGGGACTAGCGGGAAATATACGCAGTATTTT.

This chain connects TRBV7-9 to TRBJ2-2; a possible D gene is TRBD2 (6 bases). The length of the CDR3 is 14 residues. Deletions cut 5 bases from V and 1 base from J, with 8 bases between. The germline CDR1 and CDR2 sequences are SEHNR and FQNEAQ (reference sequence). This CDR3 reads CASSPGLNTGELFF. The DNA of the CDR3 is TGTGCCAGCAGCCCGGGACTGAACACCGGGGAGCTGTTTTTT.

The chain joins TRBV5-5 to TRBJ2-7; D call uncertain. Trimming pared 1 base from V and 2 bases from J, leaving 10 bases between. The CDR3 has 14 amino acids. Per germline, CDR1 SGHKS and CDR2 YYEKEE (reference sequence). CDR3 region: CASSLWAETYEQYF. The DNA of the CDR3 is TGTGCCAGCAGCTTGTGGGCGGAGACCTACGAGCAGTACTTC.

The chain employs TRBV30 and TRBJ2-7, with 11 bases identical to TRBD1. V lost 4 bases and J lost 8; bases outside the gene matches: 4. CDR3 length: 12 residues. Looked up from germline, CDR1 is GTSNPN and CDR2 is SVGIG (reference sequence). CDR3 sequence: CAWTGTGGKQYF. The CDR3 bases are TGTGCCTGGACAGGGACAGGGGGGAAGCAGTACTTC.

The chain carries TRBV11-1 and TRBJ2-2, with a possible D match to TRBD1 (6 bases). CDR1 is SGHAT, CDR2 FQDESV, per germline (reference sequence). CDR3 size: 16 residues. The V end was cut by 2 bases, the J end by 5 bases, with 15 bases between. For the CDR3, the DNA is TGTGCCAGCAGCTTAAACAGGGTTAGAGGGACCGGGGAGCTGTTTTTT. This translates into CASSLNRVRGTGELFF.

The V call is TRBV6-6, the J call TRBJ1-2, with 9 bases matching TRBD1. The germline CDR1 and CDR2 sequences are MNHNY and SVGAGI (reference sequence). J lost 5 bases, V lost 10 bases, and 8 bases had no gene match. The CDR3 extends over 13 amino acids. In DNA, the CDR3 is TGTGCCACCGTGGCGGGACAGGGATATGGCTACACCTTC. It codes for CATVAGQGYGYTF.

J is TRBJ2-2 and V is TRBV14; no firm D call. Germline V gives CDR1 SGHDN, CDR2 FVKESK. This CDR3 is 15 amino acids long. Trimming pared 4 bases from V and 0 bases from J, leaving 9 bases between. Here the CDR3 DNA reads TGTGCCAGCAGCCGCAGGTACCCGAACACCGGGGAGCTGTTTTTT. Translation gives CASSRRYPNTGELFF.

The CDR3 is CASGSGRAVTDTQYF. The CDR3 DNA is TGTGCCAGCGGTAGCGGGAGGGCCGTCACAGATACGCAGTATTTT. The rearrangement joins TRBV11-1 to TRBJ2-3; 11 nucleotides align to TRBD2. Trimming at V came to 8 bases and at J to 2 bases, leaving 6 bases not matched to a gene. The CDR3 has 15 residues. Germline CDR1 is SGHAT and CDR2 is FQDESV (reference sequence).

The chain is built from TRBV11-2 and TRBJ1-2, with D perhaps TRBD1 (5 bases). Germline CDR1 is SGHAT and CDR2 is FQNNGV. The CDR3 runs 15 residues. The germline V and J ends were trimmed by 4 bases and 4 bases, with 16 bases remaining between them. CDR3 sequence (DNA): TGTGCCAGCAGCTCCAATGACAGACTACTCTATGGCTACACCTTC. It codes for CASSSNDRLLYGYTF.

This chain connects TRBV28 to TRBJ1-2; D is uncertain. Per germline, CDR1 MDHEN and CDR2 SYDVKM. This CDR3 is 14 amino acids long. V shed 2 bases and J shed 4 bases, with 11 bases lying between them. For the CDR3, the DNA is TGTGCCAGCAGTTTAGAGGAGGCGGCCTATGGCTACACCTTC. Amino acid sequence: CASSLEEAAYGYTF.

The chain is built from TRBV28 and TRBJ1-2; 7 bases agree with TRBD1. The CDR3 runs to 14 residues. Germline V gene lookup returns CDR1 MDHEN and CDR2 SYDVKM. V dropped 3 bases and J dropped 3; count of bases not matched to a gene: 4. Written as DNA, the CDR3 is TGTGCCAGCAGTTTGGCCGACAGGGACTATGGCTACACCTTC. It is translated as CASSLADRDYGYTF.

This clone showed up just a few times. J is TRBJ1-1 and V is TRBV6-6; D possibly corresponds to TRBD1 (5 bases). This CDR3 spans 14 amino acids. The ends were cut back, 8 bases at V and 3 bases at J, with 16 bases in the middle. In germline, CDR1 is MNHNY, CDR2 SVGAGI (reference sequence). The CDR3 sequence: CASVGQGLDTEAFF. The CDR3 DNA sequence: TGTGCCAGCGTCGGACAAGGGCTGGACACTGAAGCTTTCTTT.

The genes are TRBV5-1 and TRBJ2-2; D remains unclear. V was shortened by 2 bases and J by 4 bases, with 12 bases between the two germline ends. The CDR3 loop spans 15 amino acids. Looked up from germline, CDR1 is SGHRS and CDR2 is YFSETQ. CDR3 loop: CASSLAPPGTGELFF. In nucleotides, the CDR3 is TGCGCCAGCAGCTTAGCGCCTCCGGGCACCGGGGAGCTGTTTTTT. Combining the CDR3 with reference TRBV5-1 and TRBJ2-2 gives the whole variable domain KAGVTQTPRYLIKTRGQQVTLSCSPISGHRSVSWYQQTPGQGLQFLFEYFSETQRNKGNFPGRFSGRQFSNSRSEMNVSTLELGDSALYLCASSLAPPGTGELFFGEGSRLTVL.

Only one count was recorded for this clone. CDR3 coding DNA: TGCAGCGTTGTCGGGGGGCTTTACAATGAGCAGTTCTTC. Amino acids: CSVVGGLYNEQFF. The chain links TRBV29-1 to TRBJ2-1; D possibly corresponds to TRBD2 (7 bases). Germline CDR1 SQVTM, CDR2 ANQGSEA. The CDR3 is 13 residues long. V was trimmed by 4 bases and J by 4 bases, leaving 11 bases between them.

The CDR3 sequence is CASSKRDLGRADTQYF. DNA for the CDR3: TGCGCCAGCAGCAAGCGGGACCTAGGGCGTGCAGATACGCAGTATTTT. This chain links TRBV5-1 with TRBJ2-3; 7 bases line up with TRBD2. The CDR3 is 16 residues long. Germline values: CDR1 SGHRS, CDR2 YFSETQ. V shed 4 bases and J 4 bases; nucleotides not matched to a gene: 12. The complete variable domain, with remaining parts taken from reference TRBV5-1 and TRBJ2-3, reads KAGVTQTPRYLIKTRGQQVTLSCSPISGHRSVSWYQQTPGQGLQFLFEYFSETQRNKGNFPGRFSGRQFSNSRSEMNVSTLELGDSALYLCASSKRDLGRADTQYFGPGTRLTVL.

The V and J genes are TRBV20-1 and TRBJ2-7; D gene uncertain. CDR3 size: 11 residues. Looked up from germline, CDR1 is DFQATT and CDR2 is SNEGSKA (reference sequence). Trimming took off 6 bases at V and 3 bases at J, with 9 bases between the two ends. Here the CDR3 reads CSALRSYEQYF. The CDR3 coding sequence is TGCAGTGCCCTGAGGAGCTACGAGCAGTACTTC.

The CDR3 coding sequence is TGTGCCAGCAGTTTGAGACACCAAGAGACCCAGTACTTC. Translated: CASSLRHQETQYF. The chain has TRBV2 and TRBJ2-5; no clear D. The CDR3 totals 13 residues. CDR1 is SNHLY and CDR2 is FYNNEI in the germline V gene. V lost 5 bases, J lost 0 bases, and 7 bases lay in between.

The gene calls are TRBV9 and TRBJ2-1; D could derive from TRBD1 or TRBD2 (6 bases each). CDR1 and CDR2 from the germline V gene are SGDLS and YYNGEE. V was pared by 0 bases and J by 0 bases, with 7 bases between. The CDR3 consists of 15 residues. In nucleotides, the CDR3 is TGTGCCAGCAGCGTAGAGGGGGGCTCCTACAATGAGCAGTTCTTC. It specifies CASSVEGGSYNEQFF.

CDR3 in amino acids: CATGVLYEQYV. CDR3 nucleotide sequence: TGTGCCACCGGGGTACTCTACGAGCAGTACGTC. The rearrangement links TRBV6-1 to TRBJ2-7; TRBD2 is a possible D gene (5 bases). The CDR3 is 11 amino acids. The germline V and J ends were trimmed by 10 bases and 3 bases, with 10 bases remaining between them. Per germline, CDR1 MNHNS and CDR2 SASEGT.

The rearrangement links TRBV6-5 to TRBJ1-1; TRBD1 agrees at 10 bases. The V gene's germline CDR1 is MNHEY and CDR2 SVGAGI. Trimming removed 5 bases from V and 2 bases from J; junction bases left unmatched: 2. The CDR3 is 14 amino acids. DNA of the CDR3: TGTGCCAGCAGTCGACAGGGGGCTAACACTGAAGCTTTCTTT. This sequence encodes CASSRQGANTEAFF.

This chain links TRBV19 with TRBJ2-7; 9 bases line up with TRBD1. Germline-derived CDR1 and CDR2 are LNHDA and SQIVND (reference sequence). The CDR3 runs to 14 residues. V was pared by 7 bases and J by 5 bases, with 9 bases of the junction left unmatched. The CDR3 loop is CASKGTGRRDEQYF. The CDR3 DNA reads TGTGCCAGTAAGGGGACAGGGAGGCGCGACGAGCAGTACTTC.

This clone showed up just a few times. CDR3 in amino acids: CASSERRRKLFF. The CDR3 region has the DNA TGTGCCAGCAGTGAGAGGAGGCGAAAACTGTTTTTT. This chain connects TRBV2 to TRBJ1-4, with D unclear. The CDR3 is 12 amino acids. V was clipped by 3 bases and J by 10 bases, with 9 bases between them. CDR1 is SNHLY, CDR2 FYNNEI, per germline. The whole variable domain, filled in from reference TRBV2 and TRBJ1-4, reads EPEVTQTPSHQVTQMGQEVILRCVPISNHLYFYWYRQILGQKVEFLVSFYNNEISEKSEIFDDQFSVERPDGSNFTLKIRSTKLEDSAMYFCASSERRRKLFFGSGTQLSVL.

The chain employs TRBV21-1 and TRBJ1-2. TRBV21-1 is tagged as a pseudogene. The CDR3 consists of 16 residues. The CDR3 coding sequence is TGTGCCAGCAGCAAAATTTTCCGAAGGGCAGGACATGGCTACACCTTC. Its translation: CASSKIFRRAGHGYTF.

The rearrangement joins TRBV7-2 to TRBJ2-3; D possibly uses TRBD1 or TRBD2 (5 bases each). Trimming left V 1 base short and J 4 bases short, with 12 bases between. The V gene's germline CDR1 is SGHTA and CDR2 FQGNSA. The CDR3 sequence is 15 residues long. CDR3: CASSLDPRGADTQYF. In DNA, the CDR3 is TGTGCCAGCAGCTTAGACCCTCGAGGGGCAGATACGCAGTATTTT. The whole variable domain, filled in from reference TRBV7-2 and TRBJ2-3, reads GAGVSQSPSNKVTEKGKDVELRCDPISGHTALYWYRQSLGQGLEFLIYFQGNSAPDKSGLPSDRFSAERTGGSVSTLTIQRTQQEDSAVYLCASSLDPRGADTQYFGPGTRLTVL.

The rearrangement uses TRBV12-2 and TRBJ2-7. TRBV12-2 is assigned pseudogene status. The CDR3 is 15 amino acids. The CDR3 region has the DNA TGTGCAAGTCGCTTAGCGGTAGGCGCAGAAGGGGAGCAGTACTTC. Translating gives CASRLAVGAEGEQYF.

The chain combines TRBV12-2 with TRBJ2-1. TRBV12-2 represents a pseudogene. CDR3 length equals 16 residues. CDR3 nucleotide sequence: TGTGCAAGTCGCTTACCGGGACCTGCCACAGACAATGAGCAGTTCTTC. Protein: CASRLPGPATDNEQFF.

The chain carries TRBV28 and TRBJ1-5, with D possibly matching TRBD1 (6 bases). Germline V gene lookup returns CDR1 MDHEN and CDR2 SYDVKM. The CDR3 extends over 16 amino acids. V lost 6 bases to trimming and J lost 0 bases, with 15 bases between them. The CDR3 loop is CASSLSTGYSNQPQHF. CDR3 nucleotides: TGTGCCAGCAGCCTAAGCACAGGGTATAGCAATCAGCCCCAGCATTTT.